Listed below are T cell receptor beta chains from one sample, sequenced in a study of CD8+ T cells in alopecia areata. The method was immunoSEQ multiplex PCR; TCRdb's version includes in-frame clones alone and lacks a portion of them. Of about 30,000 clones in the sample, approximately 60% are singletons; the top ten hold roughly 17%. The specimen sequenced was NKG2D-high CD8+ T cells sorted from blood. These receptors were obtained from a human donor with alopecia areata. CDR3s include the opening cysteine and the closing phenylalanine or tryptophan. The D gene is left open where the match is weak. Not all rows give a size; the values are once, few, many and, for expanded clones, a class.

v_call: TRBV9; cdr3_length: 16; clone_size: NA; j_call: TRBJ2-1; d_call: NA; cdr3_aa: CASSVVLYDSYNEQFF; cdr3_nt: TGTGCCAGCAGCGTGGTCCTTTATGACTCCTACAATGAGCAGTTCTTC
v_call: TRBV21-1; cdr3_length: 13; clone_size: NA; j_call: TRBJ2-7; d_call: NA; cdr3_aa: CASSTTRAYEQYF; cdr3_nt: TGTGCCAGCAGCACAACTAGGGCCTACGAGCAGTACTTC
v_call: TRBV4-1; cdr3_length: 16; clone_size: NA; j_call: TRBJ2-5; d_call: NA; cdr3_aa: CASSQEGQGLGETQYF; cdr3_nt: TGCGCCAGCAGCCAAGAGGGGCAGGGGTTGGGAGAGACCCAGTACTTC
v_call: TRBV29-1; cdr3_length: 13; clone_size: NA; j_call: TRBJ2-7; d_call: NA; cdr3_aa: CSVENYDSPGQYF; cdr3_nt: TGCAGCGTTGAAAATTACGACTCACCCGGGCAGTACTTC
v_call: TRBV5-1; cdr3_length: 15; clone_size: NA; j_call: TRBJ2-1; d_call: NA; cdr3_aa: CASSLVTTVKNEQFF; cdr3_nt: TGCGCCAGCAGCTTGGTTACCACGGTTAAGAATGAGCAGTTCTTC
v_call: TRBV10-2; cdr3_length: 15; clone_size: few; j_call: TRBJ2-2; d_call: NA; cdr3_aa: CASSDPQGVSGELFF; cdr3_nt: TGCGCCAGCAGTGATCCTCAAGGGGTATCCGGGGAGCTGTTTTTT
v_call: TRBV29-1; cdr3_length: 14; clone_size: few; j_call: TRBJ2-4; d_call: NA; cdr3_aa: CRVCPTEPKNIQYF; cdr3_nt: TGCAGGGTGTGTCCGACTGAGCCCAAAAACATTCAGTACTTC
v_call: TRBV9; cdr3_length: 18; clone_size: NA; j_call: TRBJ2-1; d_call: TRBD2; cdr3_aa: CASSVTHVGTSGYNEQFF; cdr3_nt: TGTGCCAGCAGCGTAACACACGTCGGGACTAGCGGATACAATGAGCAGTTCTTC
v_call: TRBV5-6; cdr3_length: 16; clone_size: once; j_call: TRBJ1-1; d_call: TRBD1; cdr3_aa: CASSLSGTGLITEAFF; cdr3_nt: TGTGCCAGCAGCCTCTCCGGGACAGGTTTGATTACTGAAGCTTTCTTT
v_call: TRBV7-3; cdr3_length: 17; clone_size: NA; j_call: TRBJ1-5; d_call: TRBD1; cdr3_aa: CASSLPRTGGTNQPQHF; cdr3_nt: TGTGCCAGCAGCTTACCCAGGACAGGGGGCACCAATCAGCCCCAGCATTTT
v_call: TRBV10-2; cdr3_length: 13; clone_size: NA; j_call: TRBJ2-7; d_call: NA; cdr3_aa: CASSEDPSYEQYF; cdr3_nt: TGCGCCAGCAGTGAGGACCCTTCCTACGAGCAGTACTTC
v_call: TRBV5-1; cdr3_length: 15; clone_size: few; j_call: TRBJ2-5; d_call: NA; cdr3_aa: CASSLGTSRLLTQYF; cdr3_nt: TGCGCCAGCAGCTTGGGGACTTCCCGTTTATTGACCCAGTACTTC
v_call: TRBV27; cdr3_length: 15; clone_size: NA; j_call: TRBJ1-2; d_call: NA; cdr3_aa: CASSLVRDSNYGYTF; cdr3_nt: TGTGCCAGCAGTTTAGTAAGGGACTCTAACTATGGCTACACCTTC
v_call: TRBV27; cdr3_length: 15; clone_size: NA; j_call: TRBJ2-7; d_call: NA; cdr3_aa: CASKTLVGTVYEQYF; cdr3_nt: TGTGCCAGCAAAACTCTCGTCGGGACGGTCTACGAGCAGTACTTC
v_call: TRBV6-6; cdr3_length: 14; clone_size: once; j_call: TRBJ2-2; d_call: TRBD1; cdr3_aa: CASSPWTGAGELFF; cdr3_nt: TGTGCCAGCAGCCCTTGGACAGGGGCCGGGGAGCTGTTTTTT
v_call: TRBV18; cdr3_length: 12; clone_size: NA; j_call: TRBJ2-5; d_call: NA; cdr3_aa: CASSPRGETQYF; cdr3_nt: TGTGCCAGCTCACCACGAGGGGAGACCCAGTACTTC
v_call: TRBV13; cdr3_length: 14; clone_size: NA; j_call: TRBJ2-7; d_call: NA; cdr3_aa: CASSFVTRSYEQYF; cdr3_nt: TGTGCCAGCAGCTTCGTGACACGCTCCTACGAGCAGTACTTC
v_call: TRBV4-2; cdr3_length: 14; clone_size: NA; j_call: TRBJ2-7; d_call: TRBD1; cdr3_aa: CASSHQQGVYEQYF; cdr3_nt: TGTGCCAGCAGCCACCAACAGGGGGTCTACGAGCAGTACTTC
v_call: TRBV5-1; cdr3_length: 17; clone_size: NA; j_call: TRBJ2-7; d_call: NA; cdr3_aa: CASSPGAASGDFYEQYF; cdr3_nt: TGCGCCAGCAGCCCGGGGGCCGCTAGCGGAGACTTCTACGAGCAGTACTTC
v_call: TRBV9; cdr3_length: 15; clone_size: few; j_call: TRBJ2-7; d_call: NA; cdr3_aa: CASSVSGYGAYEQYF; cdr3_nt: TGTGCCAGCAGCGTATCGGGCTATGGGGCCTACGAGCAGTACTTC
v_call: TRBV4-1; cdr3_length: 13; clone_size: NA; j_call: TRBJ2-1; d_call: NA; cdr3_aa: CASSQGSDNEQFF; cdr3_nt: TGCGCCAGCAGCCAGGGGTCGGACAATGAGCAGTTCTTC
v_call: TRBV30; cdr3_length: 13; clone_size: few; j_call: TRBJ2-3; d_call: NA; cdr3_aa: CAWSGYGSDTQYF; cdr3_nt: TGTGCCTGGAGTGGGTACGGGTCAGATACGCAGTATTTT
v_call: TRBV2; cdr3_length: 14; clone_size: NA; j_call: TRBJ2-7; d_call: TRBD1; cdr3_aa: CANRGQVTTYEQYF; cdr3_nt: TGTGCCAACCGTGGACAGGTCACTACCTACGAGCAGTACTTC
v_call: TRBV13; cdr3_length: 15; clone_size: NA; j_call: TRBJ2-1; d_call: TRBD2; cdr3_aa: CASSTGTSSYNEQFF; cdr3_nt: TGTGCCAGCAGCACCGGGACTAGCTCCTACAATGAGCAGTTCTTC
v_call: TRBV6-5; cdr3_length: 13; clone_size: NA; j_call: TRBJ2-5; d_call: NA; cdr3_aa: CASSYGGQETQYF; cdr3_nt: TGTGCCAGCAGTTACGGGGGACAAGAGACCCAGTACTTC
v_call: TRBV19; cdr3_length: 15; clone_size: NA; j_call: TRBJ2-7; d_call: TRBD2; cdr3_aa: CASSPSGLAFYEQYF; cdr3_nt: TGTGCCAGTAGTCCCTCGGGACTAGCGTTTTACGAGCAGTACTTC
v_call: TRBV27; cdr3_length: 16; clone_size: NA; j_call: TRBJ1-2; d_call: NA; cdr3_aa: CASSLSMEGGTYGYTF; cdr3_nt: TGTGCCAGCAGTTTATCGATGGAGGGGGGGACCTATGGCTACACCTTC
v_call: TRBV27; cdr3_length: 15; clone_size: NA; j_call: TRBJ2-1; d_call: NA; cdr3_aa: CASRRSQGIYNEQFF; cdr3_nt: TGTGCCAGCCGCCGGTCGCAGGGAATCTACAATGAGCAGTTCTTC
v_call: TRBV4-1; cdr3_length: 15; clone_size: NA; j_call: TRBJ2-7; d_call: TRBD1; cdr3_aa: CASSQKGQGAYEQYF; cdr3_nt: TGCGCCAGCAGCCAAAAAGGACAGGGGGCGTACGAGCAGTACTTC
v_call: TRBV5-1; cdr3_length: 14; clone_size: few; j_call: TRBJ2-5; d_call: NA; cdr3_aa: CASSLERGLETQYF; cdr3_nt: TGCGCCAGCAGCTTGGAGAGGGGCCTAGAGACCCAGTACTTC
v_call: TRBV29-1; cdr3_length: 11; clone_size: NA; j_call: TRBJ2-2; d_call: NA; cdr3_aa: CSVEGSGELFF; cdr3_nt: TGCAGCGTTGAAGGGTCCGGGGAGCTGTTTTTT
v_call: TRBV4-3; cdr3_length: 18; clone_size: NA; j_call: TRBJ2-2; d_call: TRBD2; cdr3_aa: CASSQRTSFSMNTGELFF; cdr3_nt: TGCGCCAGCAGCCAAAGGACTAGTTTCTCAATGAACACCGGGGAGCTGTTTTTT
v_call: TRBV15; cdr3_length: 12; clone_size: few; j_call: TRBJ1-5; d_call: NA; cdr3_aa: CATSRENQPQHF; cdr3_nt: TGTGCCACCAGCAGAGAAAATCAGCCCCAGCATTTT
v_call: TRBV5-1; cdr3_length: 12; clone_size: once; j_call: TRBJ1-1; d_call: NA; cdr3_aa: CASSKGNTEAFF; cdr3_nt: TGCGCCAGCAGTAAAGGGAACACTGAAGCTTTCTTT
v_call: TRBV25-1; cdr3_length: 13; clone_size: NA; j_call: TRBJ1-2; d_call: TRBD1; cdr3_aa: CASSVTGVYGYTF; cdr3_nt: TGTGCCAGCAGCGTCACAGGGGTCTATGGCTACACCTTC
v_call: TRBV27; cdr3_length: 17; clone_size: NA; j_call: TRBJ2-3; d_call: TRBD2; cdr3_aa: CASSLLAGGYSSDTQYF; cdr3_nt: TGTGCCAGCAGTTTACTAGCGGGAGGCTATAGTTCAGATACGCAGTATTTT
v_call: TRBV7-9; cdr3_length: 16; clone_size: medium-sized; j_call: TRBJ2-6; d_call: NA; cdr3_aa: CASSLVSGAGANVLTF; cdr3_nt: TGTGCCAGCAGCTTAGTATCTGGGGCTGGGGCCAACGTCCTGACTTTC
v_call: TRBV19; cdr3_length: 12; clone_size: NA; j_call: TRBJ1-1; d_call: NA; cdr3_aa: CASKWSGTEAFF; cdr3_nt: TGTGCCAGTAAATGGTCGGGAACTGAAGCTTTCTTT
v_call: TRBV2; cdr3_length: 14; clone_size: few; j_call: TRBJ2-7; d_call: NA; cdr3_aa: CASSVGVRSYEQYF; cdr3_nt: TGTGCCAGCAGTGTAGGGGTTCGCTCCTACGAGCAGTACTTC
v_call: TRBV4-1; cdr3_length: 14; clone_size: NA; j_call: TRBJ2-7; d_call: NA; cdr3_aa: CASSPSQGSYEQYF; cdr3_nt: TGCGCCAGCAGCCCTAGCCAGGGTTCCTACGAGCAGTACTTC
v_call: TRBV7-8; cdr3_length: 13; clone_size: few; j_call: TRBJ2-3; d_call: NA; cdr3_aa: CASSVGFTDTQYF; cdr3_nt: TGTGCCAGCAGCGTTGGCTTCACAGATACGCAGTATTTT
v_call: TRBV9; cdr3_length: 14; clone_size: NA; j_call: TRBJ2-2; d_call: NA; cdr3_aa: CASRAGPNTGELFF; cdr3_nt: TGTGCCAGCAGGGCGGGCCCGAACACCGGGGAGCTGTTTTTT
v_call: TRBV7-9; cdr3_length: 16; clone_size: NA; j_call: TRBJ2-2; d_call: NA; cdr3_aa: CASSSLPSENTGELFF; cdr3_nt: TGTGCCAGCAGCTCCCTCCCTAGCGAGAACACCGGGGAGCTGTTTTTT
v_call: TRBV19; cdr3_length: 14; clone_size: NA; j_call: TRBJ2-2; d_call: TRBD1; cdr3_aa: CASIDRANTGELFF; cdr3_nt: TGTGCCAGTATAGACAGGGCGAACACCGGGGAGCTGTTTTTT
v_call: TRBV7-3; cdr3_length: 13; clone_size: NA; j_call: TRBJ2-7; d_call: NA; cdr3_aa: CASSSGPGYEQYF; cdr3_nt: TGTGCCAGCAGCTCCGGTCCTGGCTACGAGCAGTACTTC
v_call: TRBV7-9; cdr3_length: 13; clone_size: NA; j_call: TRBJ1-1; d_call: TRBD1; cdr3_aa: CASSLTGGAGAFF; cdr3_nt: TGTGCCAGCAGCTTAACAGGGGGCGCCGGAGCTTTCTTT
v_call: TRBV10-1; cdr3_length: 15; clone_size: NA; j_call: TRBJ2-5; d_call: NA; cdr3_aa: CASSESSGSQETQYF; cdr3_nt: TGCGCCAGCAGTGAGTCAAGCGGATCTCAAGAGACCCAGTACTTC
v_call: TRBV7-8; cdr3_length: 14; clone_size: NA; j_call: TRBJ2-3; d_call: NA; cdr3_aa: CASSLSRETDTQYF; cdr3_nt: TGTGCCAGCAGCTTATCCCGGGAGACAGATACGCAGTATTTT
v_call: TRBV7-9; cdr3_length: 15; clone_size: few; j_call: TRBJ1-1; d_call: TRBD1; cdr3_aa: CASSDTGGGSTEAFF; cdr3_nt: TGTGCCAGCAGTGATACAGGGGGCGGAAGCACTGAAGCTTTCTTT
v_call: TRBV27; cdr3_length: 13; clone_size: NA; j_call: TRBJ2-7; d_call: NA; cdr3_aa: CASSFSRASEQYF; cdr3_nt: TGTGCCAGCAGTTTTAGCCGGGCTAGCGAGCAGTACTTC
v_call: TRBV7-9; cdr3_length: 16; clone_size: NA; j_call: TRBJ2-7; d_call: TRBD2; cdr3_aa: CASSSTIAGSPYEQYF; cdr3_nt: TGTGCCAGCAGCTCTACAATAGCGGGAAGCCCCTACGAGCAGTACTTC
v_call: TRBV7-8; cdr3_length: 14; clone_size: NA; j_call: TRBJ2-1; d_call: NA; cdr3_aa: CASSLDSPDNEQFF; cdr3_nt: TGTGCCAGCAGCTTGGACAGTCCCGACAATGAGCAGTTCTTC
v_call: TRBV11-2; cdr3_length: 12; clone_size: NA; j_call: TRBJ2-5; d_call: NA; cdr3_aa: CASRVGSETQYF; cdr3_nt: TGTGCCAGCAGAGTCGGTAGTGAGACCCAGTACTTC